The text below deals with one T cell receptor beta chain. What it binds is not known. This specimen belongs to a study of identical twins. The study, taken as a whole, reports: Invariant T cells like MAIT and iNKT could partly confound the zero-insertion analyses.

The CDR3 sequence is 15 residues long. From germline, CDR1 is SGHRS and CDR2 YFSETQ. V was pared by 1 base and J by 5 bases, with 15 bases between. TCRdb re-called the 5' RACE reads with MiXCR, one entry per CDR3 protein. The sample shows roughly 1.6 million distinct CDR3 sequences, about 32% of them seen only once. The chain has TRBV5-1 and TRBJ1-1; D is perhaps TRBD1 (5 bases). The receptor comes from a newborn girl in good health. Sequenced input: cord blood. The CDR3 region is CASSLRLGEGTEAFF. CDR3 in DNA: TGCGCCAGCAGCTTGAGGCTAGGGGAGGGAACTGAAGCTTTCTTT. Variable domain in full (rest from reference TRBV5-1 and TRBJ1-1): KAGVTQTPRYLIKTRGQQVTLSCSPISGHRSVSWYQQTPGQGLQFLFEYFSETQRNKGNFPGRFSGRQFSNSRSEMNVSTLELGDSALYLCASSLRLGEGTEAFFGQGTRLTVV.